A single T cell receptor beta chain is shown here with its context. What it binds is not known. At one of its ends the junction is not consistent with the germline gene, which may arise from a read error. This sample is drawn from a study of metastatic and nonmetastatic thyroid tumors. Looking at the study overall: For malignant and benign thyroid patients, tumor or nodule tissue and blood were the sources whose repertoires were compared. Broader study findings: Versus benign nodules, malignant thyroid tumors reportedly had significantly higher TCR beta diversity, in blood and tumor.

The CDR3 covers 18 residues. Germline values: CDR1 SGHTA, CDR2 FQGTGA. How the authors handled the data: Built for papillary thyroid cancer, a distant-metastasis classifier drew on CDR3 differences across clinicopathological groups. With MiXCR, TCRdb called clones anew from the PCR reads. TCRdb, not the original authors, processed these V and J calls. Of 35,000 to 50,000 clones in the sample, about 4.3% were seen once. No patient received treatment before thyroid surgery. This clonotype originated in a female donor with papillary thyroid cancer or a benign thyroid nodule (not recorded which). Some clones in this sample may be carry-over from other donors' samples. The chain combines TRBV7-3 with TRBJ2-2; TRBD2 aligns across 11 bases. The sequenced sample was blood. The CDR3 DNA reads as TGTGCCAGCAGCCCTGGAATAGCGGGAGGGCTAGGGACCGGGGAGCTGTTTTTC. Its protein is CASSPGIAGGLGTGELFF.